Given below is one TCR beta chain in context. The entry originates in a study of OX40 agonist ivuxolimab in advanced cancers. Clones were sequenced by immunoSEQ multiplex PCR, and TCRdb holds only the in-frame ones, with some missing. This sample has around 36,000 clones, with roughly 84% found just once. This sequence originates from an adult with an advanced solid tumor such as melanoma, head and neck, liver or kidney cancer. The starting material was CD4+ or CD8+ T cells sorted from blood, obtained in a trial of the OX40 agonist ivuxolimab.

The chain's CDR3 is CASSPTGTSSGNTIYF. The CDR3 DNA follows: TGTGCCAGCAGCCCGACCGGGACAAGCTCTGGAAACACCATATATTTT. The rearrangement joins TRBV7-6 to TRBJ1-3; possible D gene TRBD1, 6 bases. The CDR3 spans 16 residues. Germline CDR1 reads SGHVS; CDR2 reads FNYEAQ. Between the trimmed V and J ends, which lost 5 bases and 0 bases, there was a span of 14 bases.